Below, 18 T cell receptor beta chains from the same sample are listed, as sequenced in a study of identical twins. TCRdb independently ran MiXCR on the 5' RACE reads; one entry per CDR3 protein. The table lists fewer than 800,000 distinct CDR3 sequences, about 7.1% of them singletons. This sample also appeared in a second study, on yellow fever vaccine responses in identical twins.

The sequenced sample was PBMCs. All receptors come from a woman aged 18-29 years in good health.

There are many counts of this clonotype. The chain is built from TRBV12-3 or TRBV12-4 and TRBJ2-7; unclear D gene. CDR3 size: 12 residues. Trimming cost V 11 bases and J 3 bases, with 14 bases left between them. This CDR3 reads CAPPRPNYEQYV. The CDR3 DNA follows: TGTGCCCCTCCCAGGCCGAACTACGAGCAGTACGTC.

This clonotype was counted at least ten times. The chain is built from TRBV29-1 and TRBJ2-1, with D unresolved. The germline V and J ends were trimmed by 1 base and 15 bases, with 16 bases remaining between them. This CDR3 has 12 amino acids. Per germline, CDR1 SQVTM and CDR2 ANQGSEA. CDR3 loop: CSVEVFSPSPFF. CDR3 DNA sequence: TGCAGCGTTGAAGTATTTTCTCCCTCTCCGTTCTTC.

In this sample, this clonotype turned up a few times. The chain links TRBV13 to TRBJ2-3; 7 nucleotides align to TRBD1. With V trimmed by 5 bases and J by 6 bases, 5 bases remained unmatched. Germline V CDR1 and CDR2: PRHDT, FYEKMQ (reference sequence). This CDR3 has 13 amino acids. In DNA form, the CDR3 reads TGTGCCAGCAGCATCGGGACAGCGGATACGCAGTATTTT. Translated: CASSIGTADTQYF.

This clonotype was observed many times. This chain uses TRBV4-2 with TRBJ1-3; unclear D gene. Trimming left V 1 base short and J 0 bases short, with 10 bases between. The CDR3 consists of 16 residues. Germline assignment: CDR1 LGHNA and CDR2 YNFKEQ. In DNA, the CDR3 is TGTGCCAGCAGCCAAGCCAGAGAGTACTCTGGAAACACCATATATTTT. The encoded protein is CASSQAREYSGNTIYF.

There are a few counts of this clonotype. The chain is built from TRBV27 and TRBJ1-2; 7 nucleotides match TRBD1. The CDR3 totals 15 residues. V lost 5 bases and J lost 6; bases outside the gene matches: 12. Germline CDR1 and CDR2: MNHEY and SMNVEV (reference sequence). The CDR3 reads CASSPGTAILHGYTF. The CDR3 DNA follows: TGTGCCAGCAGTCCCGGGACAGCCATCCTCCATGGCTACACCTTC.

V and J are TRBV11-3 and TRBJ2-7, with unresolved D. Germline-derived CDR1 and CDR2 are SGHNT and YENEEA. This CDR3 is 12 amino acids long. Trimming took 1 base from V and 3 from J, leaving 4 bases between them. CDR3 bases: TGTGCCAGCAGCTTAGCCAACTACGAGCAGTACTTC. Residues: CASSLANYEQYF.

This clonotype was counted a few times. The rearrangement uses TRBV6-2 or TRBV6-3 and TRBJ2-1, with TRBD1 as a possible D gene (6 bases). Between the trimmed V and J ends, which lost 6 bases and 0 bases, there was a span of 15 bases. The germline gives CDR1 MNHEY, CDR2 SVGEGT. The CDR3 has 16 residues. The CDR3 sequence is CASSLQGGYSYNEQFF. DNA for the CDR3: TGTGCCAGCAGCCTTCAAGGGGGATACTCCTACAATGAGCAGTTCTTC.

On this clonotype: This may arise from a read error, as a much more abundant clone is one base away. CDR3: CASRSTTNEQFF. CDR3 nucleotide sequence: TGTGCCAGCCGATCTACTACCAATGAGCAGTTCTTC. The chain combines TRBV28 with TRBJ2-1; D is unresolved. This CDR3 is 12 amino acids long. V lost 8 bases and J lost 6, with 11 bases in between. Looked up from germline, CDR1 is MDHEN and CDR2 is SYDVKM.

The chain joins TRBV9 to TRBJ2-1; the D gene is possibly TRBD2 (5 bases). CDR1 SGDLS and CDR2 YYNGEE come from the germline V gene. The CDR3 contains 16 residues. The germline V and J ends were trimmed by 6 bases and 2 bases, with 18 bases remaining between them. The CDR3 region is CASTTQAAGTYNEQFF. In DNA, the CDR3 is TGTGCCAGCACCACCCAAGCGGCAGGTACCTACAATGAGCAGTTCTTC.

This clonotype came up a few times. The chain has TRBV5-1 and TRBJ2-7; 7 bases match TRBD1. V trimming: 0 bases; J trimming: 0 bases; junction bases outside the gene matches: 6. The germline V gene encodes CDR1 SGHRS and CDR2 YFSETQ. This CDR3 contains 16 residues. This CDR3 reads CASSLAEDRSSYEQYF. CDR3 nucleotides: TGCGCCAGCAGCTTGGCCGAGGACAGGAGCTCCTACGAGCAGTACTTC.

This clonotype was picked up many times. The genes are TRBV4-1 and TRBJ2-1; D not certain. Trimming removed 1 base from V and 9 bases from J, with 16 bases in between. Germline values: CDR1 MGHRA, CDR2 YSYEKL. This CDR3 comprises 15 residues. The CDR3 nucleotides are TGCGCCAGCAGCCAAGGGCAGCCCCGGGTCGGTGAGCAGTTCTTC. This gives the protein CASSQGQPRVGEQFF.

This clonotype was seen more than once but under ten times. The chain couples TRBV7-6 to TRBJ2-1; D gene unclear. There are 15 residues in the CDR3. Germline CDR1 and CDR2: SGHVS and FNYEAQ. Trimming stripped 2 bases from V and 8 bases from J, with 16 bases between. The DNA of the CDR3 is TGTGCCAGCAGCTTAATCTTTGCAGTGGCCCATGAGCAGTTCTTC. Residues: CASSLIFAVAHEQFF.

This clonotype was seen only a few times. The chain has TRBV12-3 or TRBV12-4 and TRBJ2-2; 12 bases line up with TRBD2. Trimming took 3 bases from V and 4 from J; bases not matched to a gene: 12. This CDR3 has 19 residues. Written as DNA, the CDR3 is TGTGCCAGCAGTTTTAGTAGGCTAGCGGGAGGGTTACTCACCGGGGAGCTGTTTTTT. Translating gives CASSFSRLAGGLLTGELFF.

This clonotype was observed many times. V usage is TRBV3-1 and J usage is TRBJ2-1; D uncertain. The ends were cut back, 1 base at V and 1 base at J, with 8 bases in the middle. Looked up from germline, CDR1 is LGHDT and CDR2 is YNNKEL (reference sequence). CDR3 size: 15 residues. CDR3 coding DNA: TGTGCCAGCAGCCAAGGTTGGGGTTCCTACAATGAGCAGTTCTTC. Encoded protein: CASSQGWGSYNEQFF.

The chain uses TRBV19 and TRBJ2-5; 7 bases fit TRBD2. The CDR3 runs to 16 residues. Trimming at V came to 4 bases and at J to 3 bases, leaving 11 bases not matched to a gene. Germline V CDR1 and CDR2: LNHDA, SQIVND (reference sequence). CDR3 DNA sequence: TGTGCCAGTAGTACGCCAAATGAGCGGGGAGAAGAGACCCAGTACTTC. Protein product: CASSTPNERGEETQYF.

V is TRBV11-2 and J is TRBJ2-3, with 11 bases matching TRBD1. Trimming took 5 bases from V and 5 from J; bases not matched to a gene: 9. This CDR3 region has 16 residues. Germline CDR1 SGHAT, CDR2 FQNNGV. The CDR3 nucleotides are TGTGCCAGCAGCACCAGGACAGGGGGCATACAAGATACGCAGTATTTT. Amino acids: CASSTRTGGIQDTQYF.

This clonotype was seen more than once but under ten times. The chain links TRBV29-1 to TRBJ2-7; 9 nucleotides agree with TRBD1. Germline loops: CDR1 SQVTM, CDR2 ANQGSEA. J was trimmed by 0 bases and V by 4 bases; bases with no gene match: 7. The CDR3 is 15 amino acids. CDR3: CSVGIGTGSSYEQYV. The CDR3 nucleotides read TGCAGCGTTGGAATAGGGACAGGGAGCTCCTACGAGCAGTACGTC.

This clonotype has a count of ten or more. Here the CDR3 DNA reads TGCAGCGTTTCCCATGGGGGTACCAATGAGCAGTTCTTC. Protein: CSVSHGGTNEQFF. This chain joins TRBV29-1 and TRBJ2-1; D possibly matches TRBD1 or TRBD2 (5 bases each). Trimming pared 5 bases from V and 6 bases from J, leaving 14 bases between. CDR1 and CDR2 from the germline V gene are SQVTM and ANQGSEA. The CDR3 runs 13 residues.